This entry describes one T cell receptor (beta chain). No antigen is known for it. Since a much larger clone is just one base distant, this may be a read error. TCR beta CDR3 was amplified from genomic DNA by two-round multiplex PCR. First-round PCR used primers specific to each TRBV and TRBJ gene. TCRdb re-derived calls from the multiplex PCR reads in MiXCR, one entry per CDR3 protein. The table shows about 31,000 distinct CDR3 sequences, with approximately 46% occurring only once. These data originate in a study of prognosis after radiotherapy for stage I lung cancer. Study as a whole: 13 men and over five women, aged about 53 to 84 and with a median age of around 74 years, made up the patients. The biologically effective dose of the SBRT radiotherapy was at least 100 Gy, given over 3 to 5 fractions. Several patients had distant metastases at a median of about seven months after radiotherapy, and some 15 showed no significant progression. Study-level results: Unique TCR clone counts dropped after stereotactic body radiation therapy, from a median of around 10,000 to 6,900.

Germline CDR1 and CDR2: MNHGY and SVAAGI. V lost 3 bases and J lost 7, with 13 bases in between. The CDR3 is 14 residues long. V gene TRBV6-9 combines with J gene TRBJ2-4, with D tentatively TRBD1 (5 bases). The specimen was PBMCs, collected before or after stereotactic body radiation therapy (not recorded which). This sequence was found in a donor aged 50 or older with non-small cell lung cancer. This chain's CDR3 is CASSYSGKGNIQYF. The CDR3 DNA is TGTGCCAGCAGTTACTCTGGGAAGGGGAACATTCAGTACTTC.